This T cell receptor beta chain comes out of a study of blood T cell repertoires in COVID-19. At the level of the study: COVID-19 samples, acute and convalescent, were from the United States, Italy and Spain. From T cells, B-cell-depleted T cells, or PBMCs came the material, which was cDNA or gDNA.

Original processing methods: By means of reference gene primer amplification, nucleated cell counts were estimated. The assay was immunoSEQ multiplex PCR, and TCRdb's table has in-frame clones only and misses some. Clone size and the V and J calls come from that table; the DNA yielded D and trimming. The table shows fewer than 50,000 clones, with roughly 70% occurring only once. The trim removed 4 bases at V and 4 bases at J, leaving 5 bases unmatched. This CDR3 is 14 amino acids long. Germline CDR1 is SGHNT and CDR2 is YYREEE (reference sequence). This chain connects TRBV5-4 to TRBJ2-5, with 9 positions matching TRBD2. What was sequenced was peripheral blood. The sequence came from an older man with COVID-19, enrolled during active disease. The DNA of the CDR3 is TGTGCCAGCAGCCCTAGCGGGGAATCAGAGACCCAGTACTTC. Its protein is CASSPSGESETQYF.